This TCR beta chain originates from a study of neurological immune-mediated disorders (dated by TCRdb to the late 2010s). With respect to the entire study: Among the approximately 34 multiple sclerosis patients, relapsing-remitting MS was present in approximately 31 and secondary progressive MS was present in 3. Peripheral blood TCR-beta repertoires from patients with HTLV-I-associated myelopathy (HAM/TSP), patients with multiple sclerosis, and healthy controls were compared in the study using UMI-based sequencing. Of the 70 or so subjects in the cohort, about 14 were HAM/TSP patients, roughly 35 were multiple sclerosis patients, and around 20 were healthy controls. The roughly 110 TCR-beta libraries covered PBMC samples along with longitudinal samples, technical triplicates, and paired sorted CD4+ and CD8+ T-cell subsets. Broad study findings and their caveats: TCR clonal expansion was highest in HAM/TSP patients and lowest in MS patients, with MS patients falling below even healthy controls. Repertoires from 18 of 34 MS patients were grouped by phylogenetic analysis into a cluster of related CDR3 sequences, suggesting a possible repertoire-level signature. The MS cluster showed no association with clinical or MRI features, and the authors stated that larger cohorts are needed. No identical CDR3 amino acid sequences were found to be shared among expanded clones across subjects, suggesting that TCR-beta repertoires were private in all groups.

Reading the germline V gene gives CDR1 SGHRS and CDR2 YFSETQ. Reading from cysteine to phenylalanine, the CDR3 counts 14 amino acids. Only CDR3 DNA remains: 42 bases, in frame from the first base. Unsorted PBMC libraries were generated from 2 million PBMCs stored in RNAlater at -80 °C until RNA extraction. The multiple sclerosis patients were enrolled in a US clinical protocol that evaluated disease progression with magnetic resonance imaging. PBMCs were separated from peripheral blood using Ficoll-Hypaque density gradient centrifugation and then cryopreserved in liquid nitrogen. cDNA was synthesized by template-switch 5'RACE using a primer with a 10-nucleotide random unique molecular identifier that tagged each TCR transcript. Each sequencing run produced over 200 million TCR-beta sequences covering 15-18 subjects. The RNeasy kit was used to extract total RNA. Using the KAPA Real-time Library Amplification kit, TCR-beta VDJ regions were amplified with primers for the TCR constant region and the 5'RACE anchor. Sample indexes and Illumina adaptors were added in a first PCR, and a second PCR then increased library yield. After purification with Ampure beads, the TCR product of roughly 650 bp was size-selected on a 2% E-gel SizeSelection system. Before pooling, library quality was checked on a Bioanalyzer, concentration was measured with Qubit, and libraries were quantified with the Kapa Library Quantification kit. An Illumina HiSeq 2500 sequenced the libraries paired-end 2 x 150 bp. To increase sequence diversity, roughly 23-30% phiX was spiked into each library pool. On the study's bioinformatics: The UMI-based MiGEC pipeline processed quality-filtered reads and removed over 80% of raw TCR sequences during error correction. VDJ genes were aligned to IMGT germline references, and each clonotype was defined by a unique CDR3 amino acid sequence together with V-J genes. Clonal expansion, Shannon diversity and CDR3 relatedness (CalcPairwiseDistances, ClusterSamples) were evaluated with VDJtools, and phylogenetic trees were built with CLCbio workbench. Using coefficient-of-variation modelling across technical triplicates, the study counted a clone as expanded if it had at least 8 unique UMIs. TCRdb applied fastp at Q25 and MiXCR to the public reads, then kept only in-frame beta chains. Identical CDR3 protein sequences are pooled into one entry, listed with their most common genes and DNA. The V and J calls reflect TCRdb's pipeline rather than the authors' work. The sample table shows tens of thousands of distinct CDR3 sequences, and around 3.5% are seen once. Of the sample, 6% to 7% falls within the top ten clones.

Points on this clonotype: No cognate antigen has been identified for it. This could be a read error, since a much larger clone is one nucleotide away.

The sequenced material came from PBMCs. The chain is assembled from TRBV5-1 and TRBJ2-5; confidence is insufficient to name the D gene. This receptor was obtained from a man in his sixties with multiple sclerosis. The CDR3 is CASSLVPDQENQYF. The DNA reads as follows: TGCGCCAGCAGCTTGGTTCCGGACCAAGAGAACCAGTACTTC. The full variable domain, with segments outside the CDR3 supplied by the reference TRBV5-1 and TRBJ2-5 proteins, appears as KAGVTQTPRYLIKTRGQQVTLSCSPISGHRSVSWYQQTPGQGLQFLFEYFSETQRNKGNFPGRFSGRQFSNSRSEMNVSTLELGDSALYLCASSLVPDQENQYFGPGTRLLVL.